This T cell receptor beta chain was found in a study of identical twins. Unique molecular identifiers were present on the cDNA, which also gained a universal primer site by template switching. TCRdb analysed the 5' RACE reads with MiXCR anew, one entry per CDR3 protein. Among fewer than 900,000 distinct CDR3 sequences listed, roughly 18% were seen once. Only healthy Caucasians were included as donors. Per germline, CDR1 SGHDT and CDR2 YYEEEE. The CDR3 loop spans 13 amino acids. J was trimmed by 3 bases and V by 9 bases; bases with no gene match: 7. The data also belong to a second study, concerning T cells expressing NK-cell markers. As that report states: The eight sequenced donors comprised seven who were HCMV-seropositive and one who was seronegative.

The material sequenced was PBMCs. The clonotype comes from a young woman in good health. The V and J genes are TRBV5-6 and TRBJ1-1, with 8 nucleotides matching TRBD1. In DNA form, the CDR3 reads TGTGCCACCCGCGGGGACAGGCACACTGAAGCTTTCTTT. This translates into CATRGDRHTEAFF.